This TCR beta chain was sequenced for a study of cytomegalovirus exposure and HLA in healthy donors. Study-level findings and limits: Across donors, sequencing depth was assumed by presence/absence analyses to be roughly uniform.

The PCR made use of 60 Vbeta and 13 Jbeta primers. Profiling relied on immunoSEQ multiplex PCR, and the TCRdb table lists in-frame clones only, not all of them. In the table there are around 180,000 clones, approximately 80% of which are singletons. On this clone itself: Its antigen is not known.

The donors (healthy individuals) were bone marrow donors. CDR1 and CDR2 (germline): MNHEY, SVGAGI. The CDR3 covers 14 residues. With 1 base removed from V and 1 base from J, the gap between germline ends came to 7 bases. The TCR originated in a boy between 2 and 10 years old in good health and CMV-seronegative. Sample: PBMCs. The J gene is TRBJ1-1, the V gene TRBV6-5; D perhaps matches TRBD1 (6 bases). The CDR3 nucleotides read TGTGCCAGCAGTTACTTGGGACAGAACACTGAAGCTTTCTTT. Translation gives CASSYLGQNTEAFF.